Shown below are 8 T cell receptor beta chains from a single sample sequenced in a study of T cell responses to AZD1222 COVID-19 vaccine. Profiled with immunoSEQ multiplex PCR; TCRdb holds only in-frame clones, not every one. Of about 55,000 clones listed, 70% to 90% are singletons. The sample consisted of peripheral blood, taken on day 0 of AZD1222 vaccination. The receptors derive from an adult in good health.

The rearrangement joins TRBV30 to TRBJ2-7, with D unclear. CDR3 length equals 10 residues. V was clipped by 6 bases and J by 4 bases, with 7 bases between them. Germline lookup yields CDR1 GTSNPN and CDR2 SVGIG (reference sequence). CDR3 residues: CACGLYEQYF. The CDR3, as DNA: TGTGCCTGTGGATTATACGAGCAGTACTTC.

This sequence joins TRBV24-1 and TRBJ2-1; the D is unclear. Trimming removed 5 bases at V and 0 bases at J, with 10 bases between. From germline, CDR1 is KGHDR and CDR2 SFDVKD. This CDR3 has 15 amino acids. CDR3 sequence: CATSGGFDSYNEQFF. CDR3 bases: TGTGCCACCAGTGGAGGTTTCGACTCCTACAATGAGCAGTTCTTC.

V usage is TRBV5-5 and J usage is TRBJ2-7; D is ambiguous. V was trimmed by 1 base and J by 1 base, leaving 12 bases between them. The CDR3 consists of 15 residues. Germline V CDR1 and CDR2: SGHKS, YYEKEE (reference sequence). CDR3 DNA: TGTGCCAGCAGCTTGTACGTAGGAAATTCCTACGAGCAGTACTTC. Translation gives CASSLYVGNSYEQYF.

CDR3 amino acids: CASSVGLVTNTGELFF. The CDR3 bases are TGTGCCAGTAGTGTTGGACTAGTAACGAACACCGGGGAGCTGTTTTTT. The chain links TRBV19 to TRBJ2-2; 7 nucleotides match TRBD2. Losses at the gene ends were 5 bases for V and 0 bases for J; bases not matched to a gene: 6. Per germline, CDR1 LNHDA and CDR2 SQIVND (reference sequence). The CDR3 length is 16 residues.

The chain joins TRBV28 to TRBJ1-5; D possibly corresponds to TRBD1 (5 bases). Germline V CDR1 and CDR2: MDHEN, SYDVKM. This CDR3 has 15 amino acids. V was cut by 4 bases and J by 0 bases, with 10 bases left in between. The CDR3 nucleotides read TGTGCCAGCAGTTCATCTGGGGCTAGCAATCAGCCCCAGCATTTT. Protein: CASSSSGASNQPQHF.

The chain uses TRBV10-3 and TRBJ1-1, with a tentative D call TRBD1 (6 bases). Trimming pared 6 bases from V and 1 base from J, leaving 12 bases between. The CDR3 has 14 amino acids. Germline CDR1 reads ENHRY; CDR2 reads SYGVKD. CDR3 residues: CAIRTRQANTEAFF. The CDR3 DNA reads TGTGCCATCAGGACCCGACAGGCGAACACTGAAGCTTTCTTT.

The J gene is TRBJ2-3, the V gene TRBV5-6; a weak D match, TRBD1 (5 bases). CDR3 length: 13 residues. CDR1 and CDR2 from the germline V gene are SGHDT and YYEEEE. The V and J ends lost 10 bases and 5 bases respectively, with 17 bases between them. This chain's CDR3 is CAAQGQPGDTQYF. The DNA of the CDR3 is TGTGCCGCCCAGGGTCAGCCCGGAGATACGCAGTATTTT.

The chain links TRBV28 to TRBJ2-7; possibly TRBD1 for D (6 bases). Looked up from germline, CDR1 is MDHEN and CDR2 is SYDVKM. V was pared by 4 bases and J by 3 bases, with 13 bases between. The CDR3 is 14 amino acids. The CDR3 DNA reads as TGTGCCAGCAGTTCAACACAGGGAGTCTACGAGCAGTACTTC. Translation: CASSSTQGVYEQYF.